Following are 17 T cell receptor beta chains from one sample sequenced in a study of T cells in Graves' hyperthyroidism and ophthalmopathy. It was RNA transcripts that yielded the amplified TCR beta CDR3 regions. The study used the HTBI primer set for a first-round RT-PCR of the TCR CDR3. One entry per CDR3 protein, called by TCRdb with MiXCR from the multiplex PCR reads. The data contain 560,000 or so distinct CDR3 sequences, approximately 44% of them singletons. Sequencing input: peripheral blood or thyroid tissue (not recorded which). The receptor set was obtained from a woman between 18 and 29 years old with Graves' hyperthyroidism.

This chain uses TRBV9 with TRBJ1-2; D call uncertain. This CDR3 region has 15 residues. Trimming removed 0 bases at V and 4 bases at J, with 13 bases between. The germline CDR1 and CDR2 sequences are SGDLS and YYNGEE. The chain's CDR3 is CASSVDPGTTYGYTF. DNA of the CDR3: TGTGCCAGCAGCGTAGATCCAGGAACGACCTATGGCTACACCTTC.

There are many counts of this clonotype. The chain has TRBV11-3 and TRBJ1-1; D gene unclear. The CDR3 is 11 amino acids. The V gene's germline CDR1 is SGHNT and CDR2 YENEEA. V was clipped by 4 bases and J by 3 bases, with 3 bases between them. CDR3: CASSWDTEAFF. The DNA for the CDR3 is TGTGCCAGCAGCTGGGACACTGAAGCTTTCTTT. Full variable domain (missing parts from reference TRBV11-3 and TRBJ1-1): EAGVVQSPRYKIIEKKQPVAFWCNPISGHNTLYWYLQNLGQGPELLIRYENEEAVDDSQLPKDRFSAERLKGVDSTLKIQPAELGDSAVYLCASSWDTEAFFGQGTRLTVV.

This sequence joins TRBV24-1 and TRBJ2-5, with D uncertain. The CDR3 covers 11 residues. The ends were cut back, 6 bases at V and 2 bases at J, with 3 bases in the middle. Germline V gene data show CDR1 as KGHDR and CDR2 as SFDVKD. CDR3 in DNA: TGTGCCACCAGTCAACAAGAGACCCAGTACTTC. It specifies CATSQQETQYF.

V usage is TRBV19 and J usage is TRBJ1-1; D may be TRBD1 (6 bases). Germline loops: CDR1 LNHDA, CDR2 SQIVND (reference sequence). V lost 6 bases and J 0 bases, leaving 20 bases between the germline ends. This CDR3 has 17 amino acids. CDR3: CASRGGAHSIMNTEAFF. DNA of the CDR3: TGTGCCAGTAGGGGGGGGGCGCACAGCATCATGAACACTGAAGCTTTCTTT.

For this clonotype: A much larger clone is a single base away; this may be a read error. The chain carries TRBV25-1 and TRBJ2-7, with TRBD2 as a possible D gene (5 bases). Germline lookup yields CDR1 MGHDK and CDR2 SYGVNS. Trimming took 8 bases from V and 6 from J, leaving 17 bases between them. There are 13 residues in the CDR3. This chain's CDR3 is CASFGGPPCEQYF. The CDR3 DNA reads as TGTGCCAGCTTTGGAGGACCCCCCTGCGAGCAGTACTTC.

The chain combines TRBV2 with TRBJ1-4; 10 bases fit TRBD1. V shed 5 bases, J shed 11 bases, and the junction held 5 bases outside the gene matches. The CDR3 is 13 amino acids. Germline V gene lookup returns CDR1 SNHLY and CDR2 FYNNEI. CDR3 sequence: CASSRDRGGKLFF. CDR3 nucleotide sequence: TGTGCCAGCAGTCGGGACAGGGGAGGCAAACTGTTTTTT.

This clonotype was seen repeatedly, ten times or more. V gene TRBV7-8 combines with J gene TRBJ2-7; D not resolved. Germline CDR1 and CDR2: SGHVS and FQNEAQ. V lost 1 base and J lost 7, with 11 bases in between. This CDR3 comprises 13 residues. The CDR3 reads CASSLVSLREQYF. CDR3 bases: TGTGCCAGCAGCTTAGTGTCCCTTAGGGAGCAGTACTTC.

The rearrangement links TRBV7-2 to TRBJ1-1; D remains ambiguous. CDR1 and CDR2 from the germline V gene are SGHTA and FQGNSA. CDR3 size: 17 residues. Trimming left V 5 bases short and J 2 bases short, with 21 bases between. CDR3 nucleotides: TGTGCCAGCAGCCACCCCGGTGTGGGTAGGGCCAACACTGAAGCTTTCTTT. It specifies CASSHPGVGRANTEAFF.

The V gene is TRBV24-1, the J gene TRBJ2-7, with 10 bases that match TRBD1. The CDR3 has 16 amino acids. Germline-derived CDR1 and CDR2 are KGHDR and SFDVKD. After removal of 2 bases from V and 5 bases from J, the junction contained 8 bases not matched to a gene. The CDR3 loop is CATSDSQGTGDDEQYF. The CDR3 nucleotides read TGTGCCACCAGTGATTCCCAGGGGACAGGGGATGACGAGCAGTACTTC.

This clonotype was seen once. An end of the junction differs from the germline gene, which may be a read error. The chain is built from TRBV25-1 and TRBJ1-2; 7 nucleotides agree with TRBD1. Germline CDR1 and CDR2: MGHDK and SYGVNS. The CDR3 has 14 amino acids. In DNA form, the CDR3 reads TGCGCCAGCAGCCGTCCGGGACAGATCTATGGCTACACCTTC. Its protein is CASSRPGQIYGYTF.

In regard to this clonotype: The germline gene is not matched at one end of the junction; a read error may be the cause. The rearrangement uses TRBV6-5 and TRBJ1-1, with 8 positions matching TRBD1. CDR1 is MNHEY and CDR2 is SVGAGI in the germline V gene. CDR3 size: 13 residues. CDR3 sequence: CASTWTGNTEALF. CDR3 DNA: TGTGCCAGCACTTGGACAGGGAACACTGAAGCTCTCTTT.

This clonotype was seen only a few times. The V call is TRBV20-1, the J call TRBJ1-5; D gene ambiguous. This CDR3 has 14 amino acids. Trimming shortened V by 4 bases and J by 0 bases, and 10 bases separated the two germline ends. Looked up from germline, CDR1 is DFQATT and CDR2 is SNEGSKA (reference sequence). This CDR3 reads CSANDGYSNQPQHF. CDR3 bases: TGCAGTGCTAACGACGGATATAGCAATCAGCCCCAGCATTTT.

The chain couples TRBV6-5 to TRBJ1-3; D is uncertain. Trimming took 4 bases from V and 4 from J, leaving 14 bases between them. The CDR3 has 15 residues. Looked up from germline, CDR1 is MNHEY and CDR2 is SVGAGI. DNA for the CDR3: TGTGCCAGCAGTTTAGAGATAGTGTCAGGAAACACCATATATTTT. Translation: CASSLEIVSGNTIYF.

The J gene is TRBJ1-5, the V gene TRBV2, with unresolved D. Trimming shortened V by 1 base and J by 3 bases, and 4 bases separated the two germline ends. Germline V lookup: CDR1 SNHLY, CDR2 FYNNEI. This CDR3 is 13 amino acids long. The CDR3 DNA is TGTGCCAGCAGTGAAGGTTACAATCAGCCCCAGCATTTT. It yields the protein CASSEGYNQPQHF. The full variable domain, its missing parts supplied by reference TRBV2 and TRBJ1-5, is EPEVTQTPSHQVTQMGQEVILRCVPISNHLYFYWYRQILGQKVEFLVSFYNNEISEKSEIFDDQFSVERPDGSNFTLKIRSTKLEDSAMYFCASSEGYNQPQHFGDGTRLSIL.

The chain employs TRBV29-1 and TRBJ1-2; 7 nucleotides align to TRBD1. Germline CDR1 SQVTM, CDR2 ANQGSEA. The CDR3 contains 12 residues. Unmatched junction bases numbered 6, after V lost 3 bases and J lost 8 bases. CDR3 sequence reads: CSVETGRGGYTF. The CDR3 region has the DNA TGCAGCGTTGAGACAGGGAGAGGCGGCTACACCTTC.

V is TRBV2 and J is TRBJ2-7, with no clear D. The J call may be faulty, since TRBJ2-1 better matches the DNA end. The germline V gene has CDR1 SNHLY and CDR2 FYNNEI. The CDR3 contains 15 residues. The CDR3 DNA reads TGTGCCAGCAGTGAAGCGTCCGTTGGGTGGTATGAGCAGTTCTTC. As protein: CASSEASVGWYEQFF.

This chain links TRBV29-1 with TRBJ2-7; 16 nucleotides line up with TRBD2. With V trimmed by 5 bases and J by 2 bases, 3 bases remained unmatched. Germline assignment: CDR1 SQVTM and CDR2 ANQGSEA. CDR3 length equals 15 residues. Here the CDR3 DNA reads TGCAGCGTTTCCGGGACTAGCGGGAGGGCCTACGAGCAGTACTTC. It translates to CSVSGTSGRAYEQYF.